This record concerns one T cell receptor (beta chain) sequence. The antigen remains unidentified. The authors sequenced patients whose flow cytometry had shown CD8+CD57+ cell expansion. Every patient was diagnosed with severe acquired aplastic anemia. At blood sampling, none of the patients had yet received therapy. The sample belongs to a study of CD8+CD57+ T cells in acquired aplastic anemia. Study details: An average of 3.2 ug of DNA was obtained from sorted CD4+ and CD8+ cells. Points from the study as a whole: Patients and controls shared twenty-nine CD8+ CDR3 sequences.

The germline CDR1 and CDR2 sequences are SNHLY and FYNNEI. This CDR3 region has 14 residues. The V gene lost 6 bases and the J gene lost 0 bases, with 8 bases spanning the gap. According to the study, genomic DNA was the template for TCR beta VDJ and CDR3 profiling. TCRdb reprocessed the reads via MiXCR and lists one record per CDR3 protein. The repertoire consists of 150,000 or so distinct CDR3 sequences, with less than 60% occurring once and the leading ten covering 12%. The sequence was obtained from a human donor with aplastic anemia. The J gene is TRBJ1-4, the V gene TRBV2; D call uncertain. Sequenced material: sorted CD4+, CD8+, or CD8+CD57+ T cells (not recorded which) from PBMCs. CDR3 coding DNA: TGTGCCAGCAGAATTTTTGCAACTAATGAAAAACTGTTTTTT. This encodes CASRIFATNEKLFF.